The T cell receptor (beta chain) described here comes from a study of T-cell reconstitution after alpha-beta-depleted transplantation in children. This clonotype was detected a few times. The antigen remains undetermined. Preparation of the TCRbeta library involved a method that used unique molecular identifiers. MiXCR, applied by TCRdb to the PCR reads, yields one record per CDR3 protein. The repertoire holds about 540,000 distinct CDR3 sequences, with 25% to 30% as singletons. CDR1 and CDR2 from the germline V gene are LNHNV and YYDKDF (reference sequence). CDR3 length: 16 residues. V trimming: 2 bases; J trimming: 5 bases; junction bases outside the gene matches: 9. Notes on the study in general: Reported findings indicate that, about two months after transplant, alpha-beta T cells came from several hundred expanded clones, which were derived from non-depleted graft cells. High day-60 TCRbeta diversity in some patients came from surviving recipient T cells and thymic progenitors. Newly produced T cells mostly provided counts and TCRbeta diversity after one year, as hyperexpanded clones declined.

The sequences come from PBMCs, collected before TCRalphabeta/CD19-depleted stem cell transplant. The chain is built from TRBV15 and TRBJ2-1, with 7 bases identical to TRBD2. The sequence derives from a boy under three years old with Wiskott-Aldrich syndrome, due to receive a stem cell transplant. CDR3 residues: CATSRKRLAGDNEQFF. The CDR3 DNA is TGTGCCACCAGCAGAAAGAGACTAGCAGGTGACAATGAGCAGTTCTTC.